The source of this T cell receptor beta chain is a study of T cells in Graves' hyperthyroidism and ophthalmopathy. Comments on this clonotype: Its antigen is not identified.

CDR3 length: 15 residues. The germline V gene encodes CDR1 SEHNR and CDR2 FQNEAQ (reference sequence). Trimming removed 3 bases at V and 1 base at J, with 12 bases between. Template material for amplifying TCR beta CDR3 regions consisted of RNA transcripts. In the first-round RT-PCR of the TCR CDR3, the HTBI primer set was used. TCRdb used MiXCR to reprocess the multiplex PCR reads, holding one entry per CDR3 protein. The sample lists about 380,000 distinct CDR3 sequences; roughly 13% were seen once. Newly diagnosed patients aged 18 to 65 had hyperthyroidism of under 2 months' duration. Predating any ophthalmopathy symptoms, the blood sample was taken at first hyperthyroidism diagnosis. It was 10 ml of fresh peripheral blood that supplied the PBMCs. Study conclusions and caveats: Through a model of 13 V-J features, ophthalmopathy was separated from stable hyperthyroidism.

Input material: blood. The source is a man aged 25 to 40 with Graves' hyperthyroidism that later progressed to Graves' ophthalmopathy. V and J are TRBV7-9 and TRBJ1-2; possibly TRBD1 for D (5 bases). CDR3: CASSLGRQFNYGYTF. CDR3 bases: TGTGCCAGCAGCTTGGGGCGGCAGTTTAACTATGGCTACACCTTC.